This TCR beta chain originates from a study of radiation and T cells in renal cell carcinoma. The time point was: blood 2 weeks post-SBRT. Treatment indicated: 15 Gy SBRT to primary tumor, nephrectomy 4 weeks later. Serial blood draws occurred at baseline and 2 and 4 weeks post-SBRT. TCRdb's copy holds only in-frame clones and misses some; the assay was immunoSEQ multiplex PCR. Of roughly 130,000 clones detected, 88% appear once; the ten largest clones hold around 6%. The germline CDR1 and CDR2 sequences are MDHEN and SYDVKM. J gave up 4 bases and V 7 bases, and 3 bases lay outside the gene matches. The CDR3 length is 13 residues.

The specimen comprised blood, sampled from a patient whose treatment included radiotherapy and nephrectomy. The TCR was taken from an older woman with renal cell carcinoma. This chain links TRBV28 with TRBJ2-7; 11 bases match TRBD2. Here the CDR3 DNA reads TGTGCCAGCATAGTAGCGGGGGGGTACGAGCAGTACTTC. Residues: CASIVAGGYEQYF. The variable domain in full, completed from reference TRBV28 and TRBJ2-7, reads DVKVTQSSRYLVKRTGEKVFLECVQDMDHENMFWYRQDPGLGLRLIYFSYDVKMKEKGDIPEGYSVSREKKERFSLILESASTNQTSMYLCASIVAGGYEQYFGPGTRLTVT.